This is a list of T cell receptor beta chains from one sample in a study of CD8+CD57+ T cells in acquired aplastic anemia. TCRdb ran MiXCR on the reads and lists one entry per CDR3 protein. The sample gives around 130,000 distinct CDR3 sequences, 58% of which show up once; roughly 29% is in the top ten. Sequencing was performed on sorted CD4+, CD8+, or CD8+CD57+ T cells (not recorded which) from PBMCs. The receptors derive from a human donor with aplastic anemia. CDR3s include the opening cysteine and the closing phenylalanine or tryptophan. A D gene is named only where the DNA matches it firmly. Clone size is shown for a subset of rows, as once, few, many or a class of expanded clone.

j_gene,v_gene,d_gene,abundance,CDR3nt,CDR3aa
TRBJ2-3,TRBV24-1,TRBD1,many,TGTGCCACCAGTCCCGGGACAGAGATAGATACGCAGTATTTT,CATSPGTEIDTQYF
TRBJ2-7,TRBV24-1,-,-,TGTGCCACCAGTGATTTCCGCAGGGCCCCCTACGAGCAGTACTTC,CATSDFRRAPYEQYF
TRBJ2-7,TRBV12-3/TRBV12-4,-,many,TGTGCCAGCAGTTCAGGGGTCCCGCAGTACTTC,CASSSGVPQYF
TRBJ2-5,TRBV7-9,-,-,TGCGCCAGCAGCCAACCGGGGGAGACCCAGTACTTC,CASSQPGETQYF
TRBJ2-5,TRBV11-2,TRBD2,-,TGTGCCAGCAGCTTAGGACTAGCGGGACAAGAGACCCAGTACTTC,CASSLGLAGQETQYF
TRBJ1-4,TRBV7-9,-,many,TGTGCCAGCAGCGGTGAGCCAGAGGAGGGTGAAAAACTGTTTTTT,CASSGEPEEGEKLFF
TRBJ2-5,TRBV20-1,-,few,TGCAGTGCTAGAGCTCCGGGACTCCGACAAGAGACCCAGTACTTC,CSARAPGLRQETQYF
TRBJ1-1,TRBV5-1,TRBD1,many,TGCGCCAGCAGCCCAGGGGGCGTGGGCACTGAAGCTTTCTTT,CASSPGGVGTEAFF
TRBJ2-7,TRBV25-1,TRBD1,-,TGTGCCAGCAGTGACCGGGACAGTACCTTCTACGAGCAGTACTTC,CASSDRDSTFYEQYF
TRBJ1-1,TRBV2,TRBD1,-,TGTGCCGGTCAGGGGGTGGGGGACACTGAAGCTTTCTTT,CAGQGVGDTEAFF
TRBJ2-1,TRBV10-3,-,-,TGTGCCAGCAGTTACTCGGTACGGGGGAACGGGCAGTTCTTC,CASSYSVRGNGQFF
TRBJ1-4,TRBV7-9,-,-,TGTGCCAGCAGCTCCGCCCTTGAACTGTTTTTT,CASSSALELFF
TRBJ2-3,TRBV7-2,TRBD2,-,TGTGCCAGCAGCATTAGCGGGGGCCTGAGCACAGATACGCAGTATTTT,CASSISGGLSTDTQYF
TRBJ2-5,TRBV2,-,few,TGTGCCAGCAGTGAAGACCTACAAGAGACCCAGTACTTC,CASSEDLQETQYF
TRBJ1-6,TRBV15,TRBD1,-,TGTGCCACCAGCAGCAGACAGGGCGAGAATTCACCCCTCCACTTT,CATSSRQGENSPLHF
TRBJ1-2,TRBV10-3,TRBD1,medium-sized,TGTGCCATCATGGGACAGACCTATGGCTACACCTTC,CAIMGQTYGYTF
TRBJ2-1,TRBV11-2,TRBD1,few,TGTGCCAGCAGTTTAGATGGGACAGGGGCGCTCAATGAGCAGTTCTTC,CASSLDGTGALNEQFF
TRBJ1-1,TRBV4-2,-,many,TGTGCCAGCAGCCAAGACAGGGGTCTGAACACTGAAGCTTTCTTT,CASSQDRGLNTEAFF
TRBJ1-2,TRBV20-1,-,few,TGCAGTGCCGCCGTTCGAGGACGTCCTTATGGCTACACCTTC,CSAAVRGRPYGYTF
TRBJ1-1,TRBV2,-,once,TGTGCCAGCAGTGATCAGCAGGGAAGAGCTGAAGCTTTCTTT,CASSDQQGRAEAFF
TRBJ2-3,TRBV19,TRBD2,-,TGTGCCAGTAGCGACCCCCGGGCTAGCGGGAGTCAAGATACGCAGTATTTT,CASSDPRASGSQDTQYF
TRBJ1-5,TRBV6-5,-,many,TGTGCCAGCAGTTGGGACCCGGCCTGGAATCAGCCCCAGCATTTT,CASSWDPAWNQPQHF
TRBJ2-3,TRBV24-1,-,many,TGTGCCACCAGTGATCAACAGGGATCGAGCACAGATACGCAGTATTTT,CATSDQQGSSTDTQYF
TRBJ2-1,TRBV2,TRBD2,-,TGTGCCAGCATCGGACTAGCGGGAGACAATGAGCAGTTCTTC,CASIGLAGDNEQFF
TRBJ2-1,TRBV4-1,TRBD2,few,TGCGCCAGCAGCCAAGAGGTTCCGGCTAGCGGGAGTGCATACAATGAGCAGTTCTTC,CASSQEVPASGSAYNEQFF
TRBJ2-7,TRBV2,-,-,TGTGCCAGCAGTGATTGGGGCAGGGATTACGAGCAGTACTTC,CASSDWGRDYEQYF
TRBJ2-6,TRBV25-1,TRBD2,-,TGTGCCAGCAGCTTCTCATGGGGGGGAAACTCTGGGGCCAACGTCCTGACTTTC,CASSFSWGGNSGANVLTF
TRBJ2-3,TRBV16,-,many,TGTGCCAGCAGCCACGCCGACCGATACGATACGCAGTATTTT,CASSHADRYDTQYF
TRBJ2-1,TRBV2,TRBD2,-,TGTGCCAGCTCACTAATAGCGGGGGCAGAGTCTTACAAGGAGCAGTTCTTC,CASSLIAGAESYKEQFF
TRBJ2-7,TRBV25-1,TRBD2,once,TGTGCCAGCAGTGTAGTGGGGACTAGCGGCTACGAGCAGTACTTC,CASSVVGTSGYEQYF
TRBJ2-2,TRBV10-3,-,once,TGTGCCATCAGTGAGGGAAGGGTGAACACCGGGGAGCTGTTTTTT,CAISEGRVNTGELFF
TRBJ2-7,TRBV20-1,TRBD1,-,TGCAGTGCTAGAGGTACAGGGGACGGCTCCTACGAGCAGTACTTC,CSARGTGDGSYEQYF
TRBJ2-7,TRBV15,-,few,TGTGCCACCAGCAGAGCCAACAGGGTCGACGAGCAGTACTTC,CATSRANRVDEQYF
TRBJ1-1,TRBV19,-,-,TGTGCCAGTAGCAAGGGGCAGAGACCGATGAACACTGAAGCTTTCTTT,CASSKGQRPMNTEAFF
TRBJ2-7,TRBV11-2,TRBD1,-,TGTGCCAGCAGCTTAGATGGGGACAGGGGAGGAGAGCGGTACTTC,CASSLDGDRGGERYF
TRBJ1-1,TRBV9,-,few,TGTGCCAGCAGCGTGCAGGATCGGACTGAAGCTTTCTTT,CASSVQDRTEAFF
TRBJ2-7,TRBV7-9,-,-,TGTGCCAGCAGCTTCCGGGGGGAGCAGTACTTC,CASSFRGEQYF
TRBJ1-1,TRBV12-3/TRBV12-4,-,once,TGTGCCAGCATGAACACTGAAGCTTTCTTT,CASMNTEAFF
TRBJ2-5,TRBV4-2,-,-,TGTGCCAGCAGCCAAGATCTTGCTGAGACCCAGTACTTC,CASSQDLAETQYF
TRBJ1-6,TRBV7-3,-,-,TGTGCCAGCAGCTTAATGTCACAGGGATCACCCCTCCACTTT,CASSLMSQGSPLHF
TRBJ2-7,TRBV27,TRBD2,-,TGTGCCAGCAGTTTAGGTTACGCGGGAGGGAATTACGAGCAGTACTTC,CASSLGYAGGNYEQYF
TRBJ2-7,TRBV6-7,-,-,TGTGCCAGTATTTTCAACAGGGGGGGCAACGAGCAGTACTTC,CASIFNRGGNEQYF
TRBJ1-2,TRBV19,-,few,TGTGCCAGTACGGTCGGACCGTATGGCTACACCTTC,CASTVGPYGYTF
TRBJ2-3,TRBV6-1,TRBD1,many,TGTGCCAGCAGTACCGGGACAGGGGGCGCAGATACGCAGTATTTT,CASSTGTGGADTQYF
TRBJ2-7,TRBV20-1,-,-,TGCAGTGCTAGAGCTGGGCAGGGCTACGAGCAGTACTTC,CSARAGQGYEQYF
TRBJ2-2,TRBV2,TRBD1,-,TGTGCCAGCAGCAGGGGGCAAAACGGGGAGCTGTTTTTT,CASSRGQNGELFF
TRBJ2-5,TRBV10-3,-,few,TGTGCCATCAGTGGGGGTCGAGAGACCCAGTACTTC,CAISGGRETQYF